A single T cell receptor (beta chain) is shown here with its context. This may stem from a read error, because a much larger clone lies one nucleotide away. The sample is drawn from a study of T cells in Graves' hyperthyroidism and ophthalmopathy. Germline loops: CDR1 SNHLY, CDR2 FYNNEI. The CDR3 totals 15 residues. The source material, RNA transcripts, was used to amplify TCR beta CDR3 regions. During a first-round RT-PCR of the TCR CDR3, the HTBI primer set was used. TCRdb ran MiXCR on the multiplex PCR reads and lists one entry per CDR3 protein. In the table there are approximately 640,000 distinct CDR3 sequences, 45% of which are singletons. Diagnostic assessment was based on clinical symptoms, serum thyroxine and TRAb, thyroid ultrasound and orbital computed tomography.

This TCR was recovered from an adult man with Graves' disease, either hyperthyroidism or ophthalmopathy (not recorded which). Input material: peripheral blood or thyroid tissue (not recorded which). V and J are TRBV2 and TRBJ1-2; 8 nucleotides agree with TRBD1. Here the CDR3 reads CASSRDRGMAYGHTF. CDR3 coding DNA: TGTGCCAGCAGTCGAGACAGGGGTATGGCCTATGGCCACACCTTC.